These 4 T cell receptor beta chains were all obtained from the same sample, sequenced in a study of T cell changes during pregnancy in multiple sclerosis. The protocol was immunoSEQ multiplex PCR, while the TCRdb copy is restricted to in-frame clones and leaves out a portion. Of about 79,000 clones listed, around 93% are singletons. Source: peripheral blood, taken in the second trimester of pregnancy. All receptors derive from a female donor in good health, enrolled as a control in a pregnancy study.

The gene calls are TRBV29-1 and TRBJ1-1; D possibly corresponds to TRBD1 (6 bases). This CDR3 is built from 13 residues. The V gene's germline CDR1 is SQVTM and CDR2 ANQGSEA. Trimming took 3 bases from V and 5 from J, leaving 13 bases between them. The CDR3 protein is CSVDGRGGTEAFF. The CDR3 region has the DNA TGCAGCGTTGATGGTAGGGGGGGGACTGAAGCTTTCTTT.

The chain employs TRBV30 and TRBJ1-1, with D unresolved. The CDR3 has 11 amino acids. CDR1 GTSNPN and CDR2 SVGIG come from the germline V gene (reference sequence). V was trimmed by 2 bases and J by 8 bases, leaving 9 bases between them. The CDR3 coding sequence is TGTGCCTGGAGTCGGCGAGGAGAAGCTTTCTTT. Translated: CAWSRRGEAFF.

The V and J genes are TRBV27 and TRBJ1-1, with 11 nucleotides matching TRBD1. In germline, CDR1 is MNHEY, CDR2 SMNVEV (reference sequence). The CDR3 contains 15 residues. V gave up 6 bases and J gave up 4 bases; unmatched junction bases: 7. The CDR3 spells CASRTGTGGFTEAFF. The CDR3 nucleotides are TGTGCCAGCAGAACCGGGACAGGGGGTTTCACTGAAGCTTTCTTT.

The gene calls are TRBV19 and TRBJ2-5, with 10 bases aligning to TRBD2. There are 16 residues in the CDR3. Trimming took 5 bases from V and 1 from J; bases not matched to a gene: 7. Germline V lookup: CDR1 LNHDA, CDR2 SQIVND (reference sequence). Written as DNA, the CDR3 is TGTGCCAGTAGTTTAGCGGGGGGACTCGCCCAAGAGACCCAGTACTTC. Amino acid sequence: CASSLAGGLAQETQYF.